This TCR beta chain derives from a study of T-cell reconstitution after alpha-beta-depleted transplantation in children (dated by TCRdb to the mid-2010s). Context from the whole study: The study quantitatively tracked T-cell immune reconstitution after TCRalphabeta/CD19-depleted allogeneic hematopoietic cell transplantation in children using TCR repertoire profiling.

Trimmed from V: 8 bases; trimmed from J: 4 bases; junction bases lacking a gene match: 18. The CDR3 numbers 18 residues from cysteine through phenylalanine. The CDR3 DNA has 54 bases and is translated from base 1. For CDR1 and CDR2, the germline V gene (reference sequence) lists MNHEY and SMNVEV. To prepare the library, PCR was applied. The sample was run on an Illumina HiSeq 2500. TCR library preparation used molecular barcoding, with unique molecular identifiers applied to normalize quantification of the TCRbeta repertoire. TCRdb passed the public sequencing reads through fastp at Q25 and MiXCR, retaining productive beta sequences. One record per CDR3 amino acid sequence lists the most common genes and DNA. Counted in this sample were some 490,000 distinct CDR3 sequences; approximately 13% of them appeared once. Over 5.5% of the sample is taken by the ten largest. A word on this clonotype: Its antigen is not yet known. No qualities accompany the bases; no much larger clone lies one base away.

This chain is built from TRBV27 and TRBJ2-1, with 9 bases in between that match TRBD1. The TCR comes from a human donor who donated a stem cell graft to a child with combined immunodeficiency. The material was PBMCs from the stem cell graft donor, obtained from the stem cell graft. The CDR3 amino acid sequence is: CASSLGQGIPQGYNEQFF. The nucleotides are TGTGCCAGCTCCTTGGGACAGGGTATTCCCCAGGGTTACAATGAGCAGTTCTTC.